This TCR beta chain came from a study of response to subunit inactivated influenza vaccine. Broader study findings: After each seasonal influenza vaccination, few new T cells are recruited, the authors suggested.

TCRdb processed the RT-PCR reads anew with MiXCR; each CDR3 protein has one entry. Of approximately 520,000 distinct CDR3 sequences in the sample, 16% were seen once. The V end was cut by 4 bases, the J end by 6 bases, with 14 bases between. The germline gives CDR1 SGHRS, CDR2 YFSETQ. The CDR3 has 14 residues. In its sample, this clonotype was seen many times. Its antigen is not known. The receptor's source is a man aged 45 to 70 who received an inactivated influenza vaccine. The source material was CD4+ T cells sorted from PBMCs, sampled 23 to 25 months after vaccination. The chain carries TRBV5-1 and TRBJ2-1, with a possible D match to TRBD1 (6 bases). CDR3 sequence reads: CASSTDGQLNEQFF. CDR3 nucleotide sequence: TGCGCCAGCAGCACAGACGGACAGCTCAATGAGCAGTTCTTC.